This entry lists 5 T cell receptor beta chains sequenced from one sample in a study of Graves' ophthalmopathy and Graves' hyperthyroidism. Amplification targeted the TCR beta CDR3 regions, with RNA transcripts as the source material. Following a first-round RT-PCR that used HTBI primers, a second-round multiplex PCR was carried out. MiXCR, applied by TCRdb to the multiplex PCR reads, yields one record per CDR3 protein. The sample has some 750,000 distinct CDR3 sequences, around 40% seen once; the top ten hold approximately 43%. The material sequenced was peripheral blood. Every receptor here comes from an adult man with Graves' ophthalmopathy.

Only a few counts were recorded for this clonotype. The gene calls are TRBV9 and TRBJ1-2; the match to TRBD1 covers 11 bases. V trimming: 4 bases; J trimming: 4 bases; junction bases outside the gene matches: 12. Germline V gene data show CDR1 as SGDLS and CDR2 as YYNGEE. The CDR3 sequence is 17 residues long. CDR3 in DNA: TGTGCCAGCAGCCCAACCGGACAGGGGGCTTACGTCTATGGCTACACCTTC. Translated, it gives CASSPTGQGAYVYGYTF.

This CDR3 is CASSEGGGSANVLTF. CDR3 in DNA: TGCGCCAGCAGTGAGGGGGGGGGCTCGGCCAACGTCCTGACTTTC. This rearrangement joins TRBV10-2 to TRBJ2-6; a weak D match, TRBD2 (7 bases). Trimming cost V 2 bases and J 6 bases, with 11 bases left between them. The length of the CDR3 is 15 residues. CDR1 and CDR2 (germline): WSHSY, SAAADI.

This clonotype was counted a few times. This chain links TRBV5-8 with TRBJ2-5, with 9 bases fitting TRBD1. Germline-derived CDR1 and CDR2 are SGHTS and YDEGEE. The length of the CDR3 is 16 residues. V was clipped by 4 bases and J by 1 base; unmatched bases: 8. The CDR3 sequence: CASSQGQGPVQETQYF. The CDR3 DNA reads TGTGCCAGCAGCCAAGGACAGGGGCCCGTCCAAGAGACCCAGTACTTC.

Here the CDR3 reads CASSLSTGSEQFF. The CDR3 DNA reads TGTGCCAGCAGCCTGAGTACAGGGTCTGAGCAGTTCTTC. The V and J genes are TRBV7-3 and TRBJ2-1, with a tentative D call TRBD1 (6 bases). CDR3 length equals 13 residues. The V gene lost 5 bases and the J gene lost 9 bases, with 14 bases spanning the gap. Per the germline V gene, CDR1 is SGHTA and CDR2 is FQGTGA.

V is TRBV20-1 and J is TRBJ2-2; no reliable D call. The CDR3 length is 12 residues. V lost 3 bases to trimming and J lost 4 bases, with 6 bases between them. In germline, CDR1 is DFQATT, CDR2 SNEGSKA (reference sequence). CDR3 sequence: CSARKTTGELFF. As DNA, the CDR3 is TGCAGTGCTAGGAAAACCACCGGGGAGCTGTTTTTT.